The text below deals with one TCR beta chain. Clones were sequenced by immunoSEQ multiplex PCR, and TCRdb holds only the in-frame ones, with some missing. The sample comprises fewer than 120,000 clones, about 80% of which are singletons, and 15% to 20% rests with the top ten. The V and J ends lost 5 bases and 8 bases respectively, with 21 bases between them. Germline assignment: CDR1 MNHEY and CDR2 SVGAGI. The CDR3 is 15 amino acids. This sample was included in a study of blood T cell repertoires in COVID-19. Study summary: The United States, Italy and Spain were the sources of the acute and convalescent COVID-19 samples. The analysed material was cDNA or gDNA that came from T cells, B-cell-depleted T cells, or PBMCs.

The rearrangement uses TRBV6-5 and TRBJ1-2, with a weak D call TRBD1 (5 bases). The source material was peripheral blood. This sequence originates from an elderly woman with active or convalescent COVID-19. The CDR3 nucleotides are TGTGCCAGCAGTAAACCCGGACAACCACGTGGAGGCTACACCTTC. This sequence encodes CASSKPGQPRGGYTF.